This T cell receptor (beta chain) was sequenced during a study of Graves' ophthalmopathy and Graves' hyperthyroidism. The authors amplified TCR beta CDR3 regions from RNA transcripts. An initial RT-PCR round employing HTBI primers preceded a second-round multiplex PCR. MiXCR was run by TCRdb on the multiplex PCR reads, yielding one entry per CDR3 protein. The sample carries over a million distinct CDR3 sequences, about two fifths recorded once. This clonotype has only a few counts. Germline values: CDR1 SEHNR, CDR2 FQNEAQ (reference sequence). The CDR3 length is 15 residues. Trimming took off 4 bases at V and 5 bases at J, with 17 bases between the two ends.

V gene TRBV7-9 combines with J gene TRBJ1-2; TRBD1 might be the D (6 bases). The sequence was collected from an adult man with Graves' hyperthyroidism. Sequencing was done on a sample of peripheral blood or thyroid tissue (not recorded which). The DNA for the CDR3 is TGTGCCAGCAGCTCGACAACAGGGAAAAATTATGGCTACACCTTC. This encodes CASSSTTGKNYGYTF.